This T cell receptor beta chain was recorded in a study of blood T cells in healthy people across ages. Study results and caveats: Long-lived donors carried more naive CD4+ cells and greater diversity than aged donors. CMV status of donors was unknown, possibly confounding expanded clonotype changes.

Germline V gene data show CDR1 as SGHRS and CDR2 as YFSETQ. Trimming left V 2 bases short and J 2 bases short, with 11 bases between. CDR3 size: 15 residues. About this clonotype itself: What it recognizes is unknown.

Through a sample-barcoded 5' primer and a J-beta primer mix, a second PCR was run for roughly 6 to 12 cycles. A template-switch adaptor containing 12 random nucleotides labeled each cDNA molecule. CDR3-containing paired-end reads numbered at least 2.5 million in each sample. TCRdb fed the 5' RACE reads into MiXCR, producing one record per CDR3 protein. The sample shows about 640,000 distinct CDR3 sequences, 45% to 65% of them seen only once. Sequences were obtained from blood. The TCR sequence derives from a man in his 60s in good health. The rearrangement uses TRBV5-1 and TRBJ2-1; D call uncertain. CDR3: CASSFYASPYNEQFF. The CDR3 bases are TGCGCCAGCAGCTTTTACGCCAGCCCCTACAATGAGCAGTTCTTC.